These T cell receptor beta chains were read from a single sample in a study of cytomegalovirus exposure and HLA in healthy donors. Clones were sequenced by immunoSEQ multiplex PCR, and TCRdb holds only the in-frame ones, with some missing. The sample includes 35,000 to 50,000 clones, approximately 77% of them seen just once. The sequenced sample consisted of PBMCs. Every receptor here comes from a man aged 25-40 years in good health and CMV-seronegative. Each CDR3 is given with its conserved first and last residue. A D gene is named only where the DNA matches it firmly. Expanded clones are given a class, and other clones once, few, many or no size at all.

v_call: TRBV7-9
clone_size: -
d_call: TRBD1
j_call: TRBJ2-7
cdr3_nt: TGTGCCAGCAGCTTACCCGTTGGGACAGGGAAAGATTACGAGCAGTACTTC
cdr3_aa: CASSLPVGTGKDYEQYF

v_call: TRBV4-2
clone_size: -
d_call: -
j_call: TRBJ1-2
cdr3_nt: TGTGCCAGCAGCCCGCTCGGGACGGGGGGCAGATTGAACTATGGCTACACCTTC
cdr3_aa: CASSPLGTGGRLNYGYTF

v_call: TRBV15
clone_size: -
d_call: TRBD1
j_call: TRBJ2-3
cdr3_nt: TGTGCCACCAGCTTCGACAGGGCGGGCACAGATACGCAGTATTTT
cdr3_aa: CATSFDRAGTDTQYF

v_call: TRBV6-5
clone_size: -
d_call: -
j_call: TRBJ2-7
cdr3_nt: TGTGCCAGCAGTTACTACCCGGGGTTCTACGAGCAGTACTTC
cdr3_aa: CASSYYPGFYEQYF

v_call: TRBV7-7
clone_size: -
d_call: TRBD1
j_call: TRBJ2-6
cdr3_nt: TGTGCCAGCAGCCCCCGACAGGGGGCGGGCTCTGGGGCCAACGTCCTGACTTTC
cdr3_aa: CASSPRQGAGSGANVLTF

v_call: TRBV4-1
clone_size: -
d_call: -
j_call: TRBJ1-2
cdr3_nt: TGCGCCAGCAGCCAACGGGGGCGGGGGGCTAACTATGGCTACACCTTC
cdr3_aa: CASSQRGRGANYGYTF

v_call: TRBV11-2
clone_size: -
d_call: -
j_call: TRBJ1-1
cdr3_nt: TGTGCCAGCAGCCCCGCATGGGGTGGGAGCACTGAAGCTTTCTTT
cdr3_aa: CASSPAWGGSTEAFF

v_call: TRBV30
clone_size: once
d_call: TRBD2
j_call: TRBJ2-7
cdr3_nt: TGTGCCTGGAGTCCCGGGACTAGCGGGAGGGCCGGATACGAGCAGTACTTC
cdr3_aa: CAWSPGTSGRAGYEQYF

v_call: TRBV7-2
clone_size: -
d_call: TRBD1
j_call: TRBJ1-3
cdr3_nt: TGTGCCAGCAGCTTTCGATGGACAGGGTTGTCTGGAAACACCATATATTTT
cdr3_aa: CASSFRWTGLSGNTIYF

v_call: TRBV4-2
clone_size: -
d_call: -
j_call: TRBJ2-7
cdr3_nt: TGTGCCAGCAGCCAAGATAGGGGGGGCAGAGAGCAGTACTTC
cdr3_aa: CASSQDRGGREQYF

v_call: TRBV28
clone_size: -
d_call: -
j_call: TRBJ1-6
cdr3_nt: TGTGCCAGCAGTTTTTCAGGGCTGCCTAATTCACCCCTCCACTTT
cdr3_aa: CASSFSGLPNSPLHF